This TCR beta chain derives from a study of cytomegalovirus exposure and HLA in healthy donors. Broader study findings: It was confirmed in vitro that a few of the CMV-associated chains were specific for CMV antigens. Altogether, 164 TCR beta chains were recorded as cytomegalovirus-associated.

A multiplex PCR was run with 60 Vbeta primers and 13 Jbeta primers. The protocol was immunoSEQ multiplex PCR, while the TCRdb copy is restricted to in-frame clones and leaves out a portion. In the table there are about 130,000 clones, roughly three quarters of which are singletons. This CDR3 has 14 residues. The germline V gene encodes CDR1 SGHKS and CDR2 YYEKEE (reference sequence). J lost 7 bases, V lost 4 bases, and 7 bases had no gene match. With respect to this clone: The target antigen is unknown.

The TCR originated in a woman aged 40 to 49 in good health and CMV-seronegative. Material for sequencing was PBMCs. The chain combines TRBV5-5 with TRBJ2-7; TRBD2 aligns across 11 bases. CDR3 in DNA: TGTGCCAGCAGCGGGACTAGCGGATCGGGGGAGCAGTACTTC. It encodes CASSGTSGSGEQYF. Filled out from reference TRBV5-5 and TRBJ2-7, the complete variable domain reads DAGVTQSPTHLIKTRGQQVTLRCSPISGHKSVSWYQQVLGQGPQFIFQYYEKEERGRGNFPDRFSARQFPNYSSELNVNALLLGDSALYLCASSGTSGSGEQYFGPGTRLTVT.